Below are 31 T cell receptor beta chains sequenced from a single sample in a study of early T cells in non-severe SARS-CoV-2 infection. Each CDR3 protein gets one entry after TCRdb re-called the 5' RACE reads with MiXCR. The sample carries about 71,000 distinct CDR3 sequences, roughly 12% recorded once. The sample was whole blood, taken at baseline. The receptors originated from an adult who was a healthcare worker with PCR-confirmed SARS-CoV-2 infection or an uninfected control (not recorded which).

The J gene is TRBJ1-1, the V gene TRBV6-5; D might be TRBD1 (5 bases). CDR3 size: 18 residues. Trimming stripped 5 bases from V and 3 bases from J, with 25 bases between. From germline, CDR1 is MNHEY and CDR2 SVGAGI. For the CDR3, the DNA is TGTGCCAGCAGTCCCTCCGCCAACTCCCCCGGGGGTCACACTGAAGCTTTCTTT. Residues: CASSPSANSPGGHTEAFF.

The chain employs TRBV6-4 and TRBJ2-1, with 7 bases fitting TRBD2. The CDR3 runs 14 residues. Germline loops: CDR1 MRHNA, CDR2 SNTAGT. The junction had 3 bases not matched to a gene; V was cut back by 4 bases and J by 3 bases. DNA for the CDR3: TGTGCCAGCAGTGCAAGCGGGGTCTACAATGAGCAGTTCTTC. Amino acids: CASSASGVYNEQFF.

This clonotype has only a few counts. The chain is built from TRBV10-2 and TRBJ1-4; D is unclear. V lost 7 bases and J 7 bases, leaving 19 bases between the germline ends. Germline V gene data show CDR1 as WSHSY and CDR2 as SAAADI. The CDR3 totals 15 residues. CDR3 nucleotide sequence: TGCGCCAGCAATACGGGCCTCGCCCCAGTTGAAAAACTGTTTTTT. Protein: CASNTGLAPVEKLFF.

The chain combines TRBV7-3 with TRBJ1-5; D gene ambiguous. This CDR3 is 18 amino acids long. The V gene lost 5 bases and the J gene lost 0 bases, with 20 bases spanning the gap. Looked up from germline, CDR1 is SGHTA and CDR2 is FQGTGA. CDR3 DNA sequence: TGTGCCAGCAGCCAGTCCCATAGCCAGGAATATAGCAATCAGCCCCAGCATTTT. Its translation: CASSQSHSQEYSNQPQHF.

Many counts were recorded for this clonotype. V gene TRBV28 combines with J gene TRBJ1-5; no reliable D call. This CDR3 region has 18 residues. Germline assignment: CDR1 MDHEN and CDR2 SYDVKM. The V end lost 3 bases, the J end lost 1 base, and 19 bases lay between the germline ends. Here the CDR3 reads CASSLLVRLVWSNQPQHF. The CDR3, as DNA: TGTGCCAGCAGTTTGCTGGTGAGACTCGTTTGGAGCAATCAGCCCCAGCATTTT.

The rearrangement links TRBV19 to TRBJ2-1; no clear D gene. The germline CDR1 and CDR2 sequences are LNHDA and SQIVND (reference sequence). The length of the CDR3 is 12 residues. Trimming shortened V by 3 bases and J by 6 bases, and 6 bases separated the two germline ends. CDR3 DNA: TGTGCCAGTAGTATGGGGTTCAATGAGCAGTTCTTC. Translating it yields CASSMGFNEQFF.

This clonotype has just a few counts. V and J are TRBV18 and TRBJ2-7, with 9 bases aligning to TRBD1. J gave up 2 bases and V 2 bases, and 4 bases lay outside the gene matches. The CDR3 runs to 15 residues. The germline CDR1 and CDR2 sequences are KGHSH and LQKENI. CDR3 DNA: TGTGCCAGCTCACCAGAGGGACAGGGCCCCTACGAGCAGTACTTC. Translation gives CASSPEGQGPYEQYF.

In this sample, this clonotype turned up many times. The chain couples TRBV11-2 to TRBJ2-3; 12 nucleotides align to TRBD2. The germline V gene encodes CDR1 SGHAT and CDR2 FQNNGV. This CDR3 region has 16 residues. The ends lost 5 bases at V and 4 bases at J; junction bases unmatched: 7. The CDR3 bases are TGTGCCAGCAGCCAAACTAGCGGGGGGCCGTCAGATACGCAGTATTTT. Its translation is CASSQTSGGPSDTQYF. Using reference TRBV11-2 and TRBJ2-3 for the parts outside the CDR3, the full variable domain is EAGVAQSPRYKIIEKRQSVAFWCNPISGHATLYWYQQILGQGPKLLIQFQNNGVVDDSQLPKDRFSAERLKGVDSTLKIQPAKLEDSAVYLCASSQTSGGPSDTQYFGPGTRLTVL.

There are many counts of this clonotype. The J gene is TRBJ2-2, the V gene TRBV2, with 7 bases matching TRBD1. From germline, CDR1 is SNHLY and CDR2 FYNNEI. This CDR3 contains 15 residues. V trimming: 6 bases; J trimming: 5 bases; junction bases outside the gene matches: 9. The CDR3 DNA reads as TGTGCCAGCAGGAACGGGGACAGTTTGACCGGGGAGCTGTTTTTT. This sequence encodes CASRNGDSLTGELFF.

This clonotype was seen only a few times. The chain carries TRBV29-1 and TRBJ1-1; D is uncertain. CDR1 SQVTM and CDR2 ANQGSEA come from the germline V gene. CDR3 size: 12 residues. Between the trimmed V and J ends, which lost 3 bases and 3 bases, there was a span of 8 bases. CDR3 protein: CSVEASDTEAFF. For the CDR3, the DNA is TGCAGCGTTGAGGCTTCGGACACTGAAGCTTTCTTT.

This clonotype was counted ten times or more. The chain couples TRBV29-1 to TRBJ2-1, with D tentatively TRBD2 (5 bases). The CDR3 is 12 amino acids. Germline V gene lookup returns CDR1 SQVTM and CDR2 ANQGSEA. V was cut by 7 bases and J by 6 bases, with 13 bases left in between. The CDR3 DNA follows: TGCAGCGCGTCCCGAGAGGGCAATGAGCAGTTCTTC. Protein sequence: CSASREGNEQFF.

This clonotype was observed many times. The chain has TRBV11-2 and TRBJ2-3; no clear D. CDR3 length: 12 amino acids. The V end lost 5 bases, the J end lost 2 bases, and 5 bases lay between the germline ends. Germline V gene sequence: CDR1 SGHAT, CDR2 FQNNGV. The chain's CDR3 is CASSPYTDTQYF. The CDR3 region has the DNA TGTGCCAGCAGCCCGTACACAGATACGCAGTATTTT.

This clonotype has just a few counts. J is TRBJ2-5 and V is TRBV6-5; maybe TRBD2 (5 bases). The V gene lost 1 base and the J gene lost 2 bases, with 8 bases spanning the gap. The CDR3 contains 14 residues. CDR1 and CDR2 (germline): MNHEY, SVGAGI. CDR3 region: CASSYLDFQETQYF. The CDR3 region has the DNA TGTGCCAGCAGTTACTTGGACTTTCAAGAGACCCAGTACTTC.

The chain combines TRBV5-1 with TRBJ2-3, with D perhaps TRBD1 or TRBD2 (6 bases each). This CDR3 has 17 residues. CDR1 is SGHRS, CDR2 YFSETQ, per germline. V gave up 7 bases and J gave up 2 bases, with 23 bases separating them. DNA of the CDR3: TGCGCCAGCGGACCGGAGGGGGTACTTTACAACACAGATACGCAGTATTTT. It translates to CASGPEGVLYNTDTQYF.

This clonotype appeared a few times. The chain joins TRBV27 to TRBJ1-6; D gene unclear. Germline V gene lookup returns CDR1 MNHEY and CDR2 SMNVEV (reference sequence). Between the trimmed V and J ends, which lost 3 bases and 9 bases, there was a span of 12 bases. The CDR3 has 14 residues. CDR3 protein: CASSLGTGISPLHF. Written as DNA, the CDR3 is TGTGCCAGCAGTTTGGGCACGGGTATTTCACCCCTCCACTTT.

This clonotype was found many times. In DNA, the CDR3 is TGTGCCAGCAGCTTAGAGAGCCAGGTAGCCTACGAGCAGTACTTC. The encoded protein is CASSLESQVAYEQYF. The V call is TRBV7-2, the J call TRBJ2-7; no clear D. The germline gives CDR1 SGHTA, CDR2 FQGNSA. This CDR3 region has 15 residues. The V gene lost 1 base and the J gene lost 2 bases, with 12 bases spanning the gap.

This clonotype was counted many times. The chain has TRBV9 and TRBJ2-3; D is uncertain. CDR1 and CDR2 from the germline V gene are SGDLS and YYNGEE. The V and J ends lost 0 bases and 0 bases respectively, with 11 bases between them. CDR3 size: 16 residues. The CDR3 is CASSVGGGVSTDTQYF. CDR3 bases: TGTGCCAGCAGCGTAGGAGGCGGAGTTAGCACAGATACGCAGTATTTT.

In this sample, this clonotype turned up many times. The chain couples TRBV20-1 to TRBJ1-1, with D uncertain. This CDR3 contains 12 residues. Trimming cost V 3 bases and J 1 base, with 6 bases left between them. Germline loops: CDR1 DFQATT, CDR2 SNEGSKA (reference sequence). Here the CDR3 DNA reads TGCAGTGCTAGCTTACGGAACACTGAAGCTTTCTTT. It codes for CSASLRNTEAFF.

This clonotype was counted a few times. This chain connects TRBV7-9 to TRBJ2-7; the D gene is possibly TRBD1 (5 bases). Germline CDR1 and CDR2: SEHNR and FQNEAQ (reference sequence). V was shortened by 4 bases and J by 5 bases, with 9 bases between the two germline ends. The CDR3 spans 12 residues. The CDR3 is CASSSRQNEQYF. The CDR3 DNA is TGTGCCAGCAGCTCCCGACAGAACGAGCAGTACTTC.

Turning to this clonotype: A much larger clone differs by one base, so this may be a read error. This is likely a read error, given that the CDR3 carries no conserved phenylalanine or tryptophan at its end. The CDR3 nucleotides read TGTGCCACCATCCAGGGACCCTACAATGAGCAGTTCATC. Encoded protein: CATIQGPYNEQFI. J is TRBJ2-1 and V is TRBV24-1; D possibly uses TRBD1 or TRBD2 (5 bases each). Between the trimmed V and J ends, which lost 8 bases and 2 bases, there was a span of 9 bases. Germline V CDR1 and CDR2: KGHDR, SFDVKD. The CDR3 spans 13 residues.

The gene calls are TRBV12-3 or TRBV12-4 and TRBJ2-6, with D possibly being TRBD1 (6 bases). V was trimmed by 3 bases and J by 0 bases, leaving 15 bases between them. There are 18 residues in the CDR3. The DNA of the CDR3 is TGTGCCAGCAGTTTGGGGACAACGGGATTCTCTGGGGCCAACGTCCTGACTTTC. Its protein is CASSLGTTGFSGANVLTF.

This clonotype was recorded at least ten times. The chain is built from TRBV6-5 and TRBJ2-7; D tentatively reads TRBD1 or TRBD2 (5 bases each). CDR1 and CDR2 (germline): MNHEY, SVGAGI. This CDR3 comprises 16 residues. The V end lost 2 bases, the J end lost 2 bases, and 16 bases lay between the germline ends. The CDR3, as DNA: TGTGCCAGCAGTTACCCCGGCCAGGGAGACGCCTACGAGCAGTACTTC. Its translation is CASSYPGQGDAYEQYF.

The chain links TRBV29-1 to TRBJ2-1, with D tentatively TRBD1 (5 bases). Germline CDR1 is SQVTM and CDR2 is ANQGSEA. The germline V and J ends were trimmed by 1 base and 12 bases, with 16 bases remaining between them. This CDR3 has 13 amino acids. The CDR3, as DNA: TGCAGCGTTGAAGGCGGACACTTTTTATCGCAGTTCTTC. Its translation is CSVEGGHFLSQFF.

The chain recombines TRBV7-2 with TRBJ2-5; 10 bases line up with TRBD2. Trimming at V came to 2 bases and at J to 1 base, leaving 4 bases not matched to a gene. The CDR3 is 16 amino acids. The germline CDR1 and CDR2 sequences are SGHTA and FQGNSA. CDR3 in amino acids: CASSLFASGGQETQYF. The CDR3 coding sequence is TGTGCCAGCAGCTTATTTGCTAGCGGGGGCCAAGAGACCCAGTACTTC.

A word on this clonotype: The junction does not match germline at one end; this may be a read error. The gene calls are TRBV5-1 and TRBJ2-1; a weak D match, TRBD1 (6 bases). This CDR3 region has 17 residues. The germline V gene encodes CDR1 SGHRS and CDR2 YFSETQ. CDR3 in amino acids: CASSFNILTGFYNVQFF. CDR3 nucleotide sequence: TGCGCCAGCAGCTTCAACATCCTTACAGGGTTCTACAATGTGCAGTTCTTC.

The chain has TRBV20-1 and TRBJ2-1; possibly TRBD2 for D (5 bases). V was shortened by 2 bases and J by 2 bases, with 10 bases between the two germline ends. Germline CDR1 DFQATT, CDR2 SNEGSKA (reference sequence). This CDR3 region has 14 residues. In DNA form, the CDR3 reads TGCAGTGCTAGACTTAGCGCCGCCTACAATGAGCAGTTCTTC. Translating gives CSARLSAAYNEQFF.

The chain recombines TRBV7-9 with TRBJ1-6, with D hard to call. V was shortened by 3 bases and J by 2 bases, with 8 bases between the two germline ends. There are 15 residues in the CDR3. CDR1 is SEHNR, CDR2 FQNEAQ, per germline (reference sequence). DNA for the CDR3: TGTGCCAGCAGCTTGGGTTCACCCTATAATTCACCCCTCCACTTT. Residues: CASSLGSPYNSPLHF. The whole variable domain, remainder taken from reference TRBV7-9 and TRBJ1-6, is DTGVSQNPRHKITKRGQNVTFRCDPISEHNRLYWYRQTLGQGPEFLTYFQNEAQLEKSRLLSDRFSAERPKGSFSTLEIQRTEQGDSAMYLCASSLGSPYNSPLHFGNGTRLTVT.

The sample holds one count of this clonotype. The V and J genes are TRBV7-8 and TRBJ2-5; D tentatively fits TRBD1 or TRBD2 (6 bases each). With 4 bases removed from V and 2 bases from J, the gap between germline ends came to 14 bases. Germline V gives CDR1 SGHVS, CDR2 FQNEAQ. CDR3 length equals 15 residues. For the CDR3, the DNA is TGTGCCAGCAGCTACGGTGGGGGGCCACAAGAGACCCAGTACTTC. Translation gives CASSYGGGPQETQYF.

This chain's CDR3 is CASSPGTGPYNEQFF. CDR3 in DNA: TGTGCCAGCTCACCAGGGACAGGGCCCTACAATGAGCAGTTCTTC. V is TRBV18 and J is TRBJ2-1, with 9 nucleotides matching TRBD1. V dropped 2 bases and J dropped 2; count of bases not matched to a gene: 1. The CDR3 loop spans 15 amino acids. Per the germline V gene, CDR1 is KGHSH and CDR2 is LQKENI.

This clonotype was counted many times. The chain carries TRBV28 and TRBJ2-3; 10 bases are shared with TRBD1. This CDR3 has 16 amino acids. Trimming at V came to 7 bases and at J to 4 bases, leaving 11 bases not matched to a gene. The V gene's germline CDR1 is MDHEN and CDR2 SYDVKM. The CDR3 coding sequence is TGTGCCAGCAACGGTAACCGGGACAGGGGAGCAGATACGCAGTATTTT. This gives the protein CASNGNRDRGADTQYF.

This clonotype showed up just a few times. The rearrangement links TRBV2 to TRBJ2-1; perhaps TRBD2 as D (5 bases). V was shortened by 7 bases and J by 9 bases, with 22 bases between the two germline ends. The CDR3 spans 15 residues. The germline V gene encodes CDR1 SNHLY and CDR2 FYNNEI. The CDR3 DNA sequence: TGTGCCAGCACCTCTCAGTGGGGTTGGGAGACTGAGCAGTTCTTC. Its protein product is CASTSQWGWETEQFF.